This T cell receptor beta chain was documented in a study of T-cell reconstitution after alpha-beta-depleted transplantation in children. V gave up 6 bases and J gave up 4 bases; unmatched junction bases: 4. The CDR3 runs to 14 residues. Preparation of the TCRbeta library was carried out with unique molecular identifiers. TCRdb recomputed calls from the PCR reads with MiXCR, one row per CDR3 protein. Of around 400,000 distinct CDR3 sequences listed, about 20% are singletons. Only a few counts were recorded for this clonotype. The sequences come from PBMCs from the stem cell graft donor, collected from the stem cell graft. The V gene is TRBV12-3 or TRBV12-4, the J gene TRBJ1-4; the match to TRBD1 covers 8 bases. The TCR was taken from a human donor who donated a stem cell graft to a child with acute myeloid leukemia. This CDR3 is CASSGQGVNEKLFF. The CDR3 DNA reads TGTGCCAGCAGCGGACAGGGCGTTAATGAAAAACTGTTTTTT.